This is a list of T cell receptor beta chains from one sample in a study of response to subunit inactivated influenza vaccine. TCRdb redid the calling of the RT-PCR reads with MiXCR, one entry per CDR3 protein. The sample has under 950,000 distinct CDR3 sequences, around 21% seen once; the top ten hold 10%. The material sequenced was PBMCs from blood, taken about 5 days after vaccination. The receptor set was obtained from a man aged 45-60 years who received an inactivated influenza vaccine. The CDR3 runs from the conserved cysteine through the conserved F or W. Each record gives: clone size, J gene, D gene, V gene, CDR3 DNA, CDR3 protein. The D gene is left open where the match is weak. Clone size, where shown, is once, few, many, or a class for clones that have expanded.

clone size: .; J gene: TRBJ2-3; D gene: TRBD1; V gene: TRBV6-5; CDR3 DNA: TGTGCCAGCAGTAGAACAAGGGGGCGTCCAGATACGCAGTATTTT; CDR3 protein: CASSRTRGRPDTQYF
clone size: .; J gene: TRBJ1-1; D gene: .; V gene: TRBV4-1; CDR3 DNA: TGCGCCAGCAGCTTAACCATCACGAACACTGAAGCTTTCTTT; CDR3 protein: CASSLTITNTEAFF
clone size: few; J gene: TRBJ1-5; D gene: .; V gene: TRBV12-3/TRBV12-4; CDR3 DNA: TGTGCCAGCAGTTCCGACGCAAATACGGGCAATCAGCCCCAGCATTTT; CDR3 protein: CASSSDANTGNQPQHF
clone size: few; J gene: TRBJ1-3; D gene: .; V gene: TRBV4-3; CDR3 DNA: TGCGCCAGCAGCCAAGTGAGACAAGGAAACACCATATATTTT; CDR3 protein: CASSQVRQGNTIYF
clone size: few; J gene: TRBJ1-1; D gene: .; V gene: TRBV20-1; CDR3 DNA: TGCAGTGCTAGAGTGAACCCGGACACTGAAGCTTTCTTT; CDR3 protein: CSARVNPDTEAFF
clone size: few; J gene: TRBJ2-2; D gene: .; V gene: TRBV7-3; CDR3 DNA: TGTGCCAGCAGCCCCACGAGCAGAAACACCGGGGAGCTGTTTTTT; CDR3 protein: CASSPTSRNTGELFF
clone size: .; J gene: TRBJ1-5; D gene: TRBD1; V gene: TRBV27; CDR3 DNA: TGTGCCAGCAGTATCGGGACAGGGGGCAATCAGCCCCAGCATTTT; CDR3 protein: CASSIGTGGNQPQHF
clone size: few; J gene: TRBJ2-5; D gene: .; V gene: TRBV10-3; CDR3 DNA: TGTGCCATCAGTGAGTCGGGGGTTGGTGTGACCCAGTACTTC; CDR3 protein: CAISESGVGVTQYF
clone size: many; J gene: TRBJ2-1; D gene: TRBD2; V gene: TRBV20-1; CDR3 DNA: TGCAGTGCCTCACCGGGACCAGGGAGACTAGCGGGAGGAGATGAGCAGTTCTTC; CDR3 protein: CSASPGPGRLAGGDEQFF
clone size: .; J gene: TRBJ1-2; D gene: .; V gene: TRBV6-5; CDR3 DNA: TGTGCCAGCAGTTACCTGGCGGAGCGTGGGTATGGCTACACCTTC; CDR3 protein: CASSYLAERGYGYTF
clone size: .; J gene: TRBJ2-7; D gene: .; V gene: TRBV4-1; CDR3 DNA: TGCGCCAGCAGCCAAGATCACGTGGGGGGAAGTTACGAGCAGTACTTC; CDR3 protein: CASSQDHVGGSYEQYF
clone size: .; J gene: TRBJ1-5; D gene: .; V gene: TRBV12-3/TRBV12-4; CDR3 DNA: TGTGCCAGCAGTATAGGGGGGAGCGGGCAGCCCCAGCATTTT; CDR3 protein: CASSIGGSGQPQHF
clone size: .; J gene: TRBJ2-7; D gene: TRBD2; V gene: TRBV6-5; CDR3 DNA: TGTGCCAGCAGTTACTCACTGGCTAGCGGGGAGACCTACGAGCAGTACTTC; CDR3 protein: CASSYSLASGETYEQYF
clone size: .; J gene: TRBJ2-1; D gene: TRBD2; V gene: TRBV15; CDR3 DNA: TGTGCCACCAGCAGTTTTCGGGGGGCCTACAATGAGCAGTTCTTC; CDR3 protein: CATSSFRGAYNEQFF
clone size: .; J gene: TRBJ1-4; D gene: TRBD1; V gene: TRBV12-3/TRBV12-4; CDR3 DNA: TGTGCCAGCACCCGGACAGGGGTTGATGAAAAACTGTTTTTT; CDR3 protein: CASTRTGVDEKLFF
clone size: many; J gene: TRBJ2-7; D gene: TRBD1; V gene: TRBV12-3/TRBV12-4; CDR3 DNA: TGTGCCAGCAGTCCTACCGGGACAGTAACCTACGAGCAGTACTTC; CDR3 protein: CASSPTGTVTYEQYF
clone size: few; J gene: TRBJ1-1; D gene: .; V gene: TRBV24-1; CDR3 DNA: TGTGCCACCACAGACAGGAGTGGTAGAGAAGCTTTCTTT; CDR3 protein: CATTDRSGREAFF
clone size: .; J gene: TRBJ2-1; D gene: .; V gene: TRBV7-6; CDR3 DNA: TGTGCCAGTTCTTCGCGGGGTCGGCACAATGAGCAGTTCTTC; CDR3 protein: CASSSRGRHNEQFF
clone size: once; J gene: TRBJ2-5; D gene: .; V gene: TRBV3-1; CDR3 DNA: TGTGCCAGCAGCCAACTAACTAGAGGAGAGACCCAGTACTTC; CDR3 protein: CASSQLTRGETQYF
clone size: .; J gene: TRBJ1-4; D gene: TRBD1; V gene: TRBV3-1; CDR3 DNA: TGTGCCAGCAGCCTAGGGACAGGGAGAGGTCGCGGTGAAAAACTGTTTTTT; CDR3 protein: CASSLGTGRGRGEKLFF
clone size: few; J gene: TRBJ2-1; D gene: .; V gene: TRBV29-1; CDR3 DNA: TGCAGCGTCGGGGCGGGGTTTGACAATGAGCAGTTCTTC; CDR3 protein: CSVGAGFDNEQFF
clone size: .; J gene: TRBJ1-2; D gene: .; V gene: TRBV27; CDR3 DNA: TGTGCCAGCAGTTTGGCCGTCCCAGGGACATATGGCTACACCTTC; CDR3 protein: CASSLAVPGTYGYTF
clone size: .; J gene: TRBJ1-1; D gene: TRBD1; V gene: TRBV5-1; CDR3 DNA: TGCGCCAGCAGCCCTGACAGGGAGGAAGCTTTCTTT; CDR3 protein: CASSPDREEAFF
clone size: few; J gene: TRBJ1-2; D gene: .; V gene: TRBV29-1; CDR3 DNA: TGCAGCGTTGGGCCAGTTAACTATGGCTACACCTTC; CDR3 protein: CSVGPVNYGYTF
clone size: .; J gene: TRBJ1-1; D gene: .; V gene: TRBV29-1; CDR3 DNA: TGCAGCGGGAGAAAGGGGAGCACTGAAGCTTTCTTT; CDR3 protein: CSGRKGSTEAFF
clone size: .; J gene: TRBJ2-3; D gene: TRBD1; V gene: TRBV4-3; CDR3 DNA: TGCGCCAGCAGCCAGGAAGGACAGGGGTTAGCAGATACGCAGTATTTT; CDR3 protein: CASSQEGQGLADTQYF
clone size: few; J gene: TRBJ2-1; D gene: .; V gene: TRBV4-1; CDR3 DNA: TGCGCCAGCAGCCAAGTGGACACGGCGGGGTACAATGAGCAGTTCTTC; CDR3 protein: CASSQVDTAGYNEQFF
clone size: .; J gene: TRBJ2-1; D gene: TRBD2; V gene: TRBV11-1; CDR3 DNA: TGTGCCAGCAGCCGGACTAGCGGGAGGAAGAGCTCCTACAATGAGCAGTTCTTC; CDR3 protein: CASSRTSGRKSSYNEQFF
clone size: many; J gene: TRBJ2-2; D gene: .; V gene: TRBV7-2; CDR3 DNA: TGTGCCAGCAGGCCTCCGGGACTCTCCACCGGGGAGCTGTTTTTT; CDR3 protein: CASRPPGLSTGELFF
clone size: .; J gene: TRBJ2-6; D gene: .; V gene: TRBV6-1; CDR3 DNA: TGTGCCAGCAGTAAGATATGGGCGGTAGGCTCTGGGGCCAACGTCCTGACTTTC; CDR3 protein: CASSKIWAVGSGANVLTF
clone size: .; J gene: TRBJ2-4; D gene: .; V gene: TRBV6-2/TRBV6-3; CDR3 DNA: TGTGCCAGCAGAGAATTGGGAGTAGCCAAAAACATTCAGTACTTC; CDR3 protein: CASRELGVAKNIQYF
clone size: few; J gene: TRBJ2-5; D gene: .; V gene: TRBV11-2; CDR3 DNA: TGTGCCAGCAGCTTGTTCTATAGCGAGCAGGGTGAGACCCAGTACTTC; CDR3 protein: CASSLFYSEQGETQYF
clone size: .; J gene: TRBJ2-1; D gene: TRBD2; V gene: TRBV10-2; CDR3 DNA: TGCGCCAGCAGTGACCCTTCTCAGCGGGGGGGCGAGGAGCAGTTCTTC; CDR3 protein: CASSDPSQRGGEEQFF
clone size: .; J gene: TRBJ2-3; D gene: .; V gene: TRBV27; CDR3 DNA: TGTGCCAGCAGCAAACAAGGGTTGAGGGATACGCAGTATTTT; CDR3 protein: CASSKQGLRDTQYF
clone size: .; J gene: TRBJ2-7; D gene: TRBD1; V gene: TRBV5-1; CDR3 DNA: TGCGCCAGCAGCTCACAGGGGCCACCCTACGAGCAGTACTTC; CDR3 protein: CASSSQGPPYEQYF
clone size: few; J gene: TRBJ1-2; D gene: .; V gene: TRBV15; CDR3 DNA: TGTGCCACCAGCAGCGGACGGGAGGGGTATGGCTACACCTTC; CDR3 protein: CATSSGREGYGYTF
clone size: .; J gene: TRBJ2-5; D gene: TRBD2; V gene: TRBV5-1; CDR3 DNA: TGCGCCAGCAGCTTGCTAGCGGGGTTGTGGGAGACCCAGTACTTC; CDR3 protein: CASSLLAGLWETQYF
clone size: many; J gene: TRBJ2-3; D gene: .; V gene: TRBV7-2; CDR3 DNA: TGTGCCAGCAGCTTAGTTTTCCTAAGCACAGATACGCAGTATTTT; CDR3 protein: CASSLVFLSTDTQYF
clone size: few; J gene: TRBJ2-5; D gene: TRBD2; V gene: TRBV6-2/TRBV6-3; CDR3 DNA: TGTGCCAGCATCTTAGCGGCGGGGGTCCAAGAGACCCAGTACTTC; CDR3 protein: CASILAAGVQETQYF
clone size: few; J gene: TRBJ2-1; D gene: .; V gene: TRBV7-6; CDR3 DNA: TGTGCCAGCAGCTTAGCGGAGGGATGGAGAGATGAGCAGTTCTTC; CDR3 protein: CASSLAEGWRDEQFF
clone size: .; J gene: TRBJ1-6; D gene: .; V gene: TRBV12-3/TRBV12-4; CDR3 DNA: TGTGCCAGCAGAAAGGGTCCAAATTCACCCCTCCACTTT; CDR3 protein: CASRKGPNSPLHF
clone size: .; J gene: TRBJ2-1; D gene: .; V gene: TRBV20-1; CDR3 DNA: TGCAGTGCTAGAGGTCGTGCGGCCCGGACGTACAGGCTTAGGGATGAGCAGTTCTTC; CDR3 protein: CSARGRAARTYRLRDEQFF
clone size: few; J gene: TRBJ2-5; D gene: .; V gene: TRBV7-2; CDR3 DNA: TGTGCCAGCAGCTGGAATGATCCAGAGACCCAGTACTTC; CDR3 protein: CASSWNDPETQYF
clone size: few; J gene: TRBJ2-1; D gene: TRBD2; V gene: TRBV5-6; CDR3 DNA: TGTGCCAGCAGCTTGGAGCTAGCGGAACACTATCTAAACAATGAGCAGTTCTTC; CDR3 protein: CASSLELAEHYLNNEQFF
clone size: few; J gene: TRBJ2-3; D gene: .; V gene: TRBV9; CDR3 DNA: TGTGCCAGCAGCTTCCGGGACTTGACAGATACGCAGTATTTT; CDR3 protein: CASSFRDLTDTQYF
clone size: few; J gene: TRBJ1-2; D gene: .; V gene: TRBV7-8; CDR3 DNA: TGTGCCAGCAGCTTAGAGAACGCAGACGGAGTGTATGGCTACACCTTC; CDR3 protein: CASSLENADGVYGYTF
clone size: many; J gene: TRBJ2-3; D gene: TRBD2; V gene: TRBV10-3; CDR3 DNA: TGTGCCATCAGTGAGTCAGGGAGCGGGGGAAGCACAGATACGCAGTATTTT; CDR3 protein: CAISESGSGGSTDTQYF
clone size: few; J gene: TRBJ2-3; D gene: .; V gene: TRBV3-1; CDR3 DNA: TGTGCCAGCAGCCAAGATCTGGCACAGGGGGGGGGTACGCAGTATTTT; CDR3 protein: CASSQDLAQGGGTQYF